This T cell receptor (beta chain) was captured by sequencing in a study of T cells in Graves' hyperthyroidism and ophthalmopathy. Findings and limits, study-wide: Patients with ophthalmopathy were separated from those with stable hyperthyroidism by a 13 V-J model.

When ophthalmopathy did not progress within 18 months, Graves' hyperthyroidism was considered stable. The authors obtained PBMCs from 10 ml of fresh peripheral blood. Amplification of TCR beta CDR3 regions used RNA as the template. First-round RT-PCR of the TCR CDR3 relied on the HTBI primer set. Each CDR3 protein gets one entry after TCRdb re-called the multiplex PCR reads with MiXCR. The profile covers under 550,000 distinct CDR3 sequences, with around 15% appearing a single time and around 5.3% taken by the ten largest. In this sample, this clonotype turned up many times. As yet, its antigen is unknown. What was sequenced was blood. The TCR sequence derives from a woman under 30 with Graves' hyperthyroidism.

In DNA form, the CDR3 reads TGTGCCAGCACCTCTATTGCGGGTAGCGGCACAGATACGCAGTATTTT. Protein sequence: CASTSIAGSGTDTQYF. This chain links TRBV7-9 with TRBJ2-3; weak D call: TRBD2 (5 bases). The CDR3 loop spans 16 amino acids. Germline assignment: CDR1 SEHNR and CDR2 FQNEAQ (reference sequence). Deletions cut 7 bases from V and 1 base from J, with 18 bases between.